What follows are 2 T cell receptor beta chains derived from one specimen sequenced in a study of technical replicates of blood from a handful of donors. TCRdb keeps only in-frame clones here, not all; method: immunoSEQ multiplex PCR. The data show 13,000 to 15,000 clones, 84% seen once. Sequencing input: PBMCs. These receptors originate from a human donor in good health.

The chain is built from TRBV5-1 and TRBJ1-5; D uncertain. V shed 0 bases and J shed 5 bases, with 9 bases lying between them. CDR3 length: 14 residues. Germline lookup yields CDR1 SGHRS and CDR2 YFSETQ. CDR3 DNA sequence: TGCGCCAGCAGCTTGGTGGGTGGAGATCAGCCCCAGCATTTT. It yields the protein CASSLVGGDQPQHF. Looking up the rest from reference TRBV5-1 and TRBJ1-5 gives the full variable domain: KAGVTQTPRYLIKTRGQQVTLSCSPISGHRSVSWYQQTPGQGLQFLFEYFSETQRNKGNFPGRFSGRQFSNSRSEMNVSTLELGDSALYLCASSLVGGDQPQHFGDGTRLSIL.

The V gene is TRBV27, the J gene TRBJ1-5, with D tentatively TRBD1 (6 bases). Germline CDR1 MNHEY, CDR2 SMNVEV (reference sequence). The V end lost 5 bases, the J end lost 0 bases, and 11 bases lay between the germline ends. The CDR3 spans 15 residues. CDR3 region: CASSSRTDSNQPQHF. CDR3 sequence (DNA): TGTGCCAGCAGTAGCCGGACAGATAGCAATCAGCCCCAGCATTTT.